The 31 T cell receptor beta chains listed next were all sequenced from one sample in a study of identifying expanded T cells in peripheral blood. Using immunoSEQ multiplex PCR, the repertoire was profiled, and TCRdb retains in-frame clones only, with some absent. The sample comprises roughly 100,000 clones, about nine tenths of which are singletons, and about 3.9% rests with the top ten. The sample taken for sequencing was blood. These receptors were collected from a person aged 18 to 70 in good health.

In its sample, this clone was seen once. The genes are TRBV27 and TRBJ2-7; D call uncertain. This CDR3 is built from 13 residues. Trimming cost V 6 bases and J 0 bases, with 9 bases left between them. From germline, CDR1 is MNHEY and CDR2 SMNVEV (reference sequence). Written as DNA, the CDR3 is TGTGCCAGCAGCACAAGGAGCTCCTACGAGCAGTACTTC. This gives the protein CASSTRSSYEQYF.

V usage is TRBV11-2 and J usage is TRBJ2-1, with D uncertain. Looked up from germline, CDR1 is SGHAT and CDR2 is FQNNGV. V lost 0 bases and J lost 8, with 8 bases in between. This CDR3 has 13 residues. CDR3 sequence (DNA): TGTGCCAGCAGCTTAGATCCCCGGGATGAGCAGTTCTTC. It codes for CASSLDPRDEQFF.

Comment on this clone: One end of the junction fails to match germline, which may point to a read error. The rearrangement links TRBV7-7 to TRBJ2-7; 7 bases map to TRBD2. Per the germline V gene, CDR1 is SSHAT and CDR2 is FNYEAQ (reference sequence). CDR3 length: 18 residues. This CDR3 reads CASSAPAGVGAVPTSSLF. CDR3 nucleotides: TGTGCCAGCAGCGCCCCGGCGGGGGTAGGAGCGGTCCCTACGAGCAGTCTCTTC.

This clone came up once. In nucleotides, the CDR3 is TGTGCCAGCAGCTTGCTCCCTTCTAGGGGGGGCCTCACAGATACGCAGTATTTT. Residues: CASSLLPSRGGLTDTQYF. The V gene is TRBV13, the J gene TRBJ2-3; the D gene is possibly TRBD2 (7 bases). The CDR3 has 18 residues. V lost 3 bases, J lost 2 bases, and 21 bases lay in between. The germline V gene encodes CDR1 PRHDT and CDR2 FYEKMQ (reference sequence).

About this clone: Other DNA sequences within the sample encode an identical CDR3. This chain joins TRBV10-3 and TRBJ2-7; D call uncertain. Trimming stripped 2 bases from V and 2 bases from J, with 4 bases between. CDR3 length: 12 amino acids. The germline V gene encodes CDR1 ENHRY and CDR2 SYGVKD. The CDR3 region is CAISEVPYEQYF. The CDR3 DNA reads as TGTGCCATCAGTGAGGTCCCCTACGAGCAGTACTTC.

The V and J genes are TRBV6-6 and TRBJ2-7, with 9 bases fitting TRBD1. V gave up 2 bases and J gave up 5 bases; unmatched junction bases: 4. Germline V gene lookup returns CDR1 MNHNY and CDR2 SVGAGI (reference sequence). The CDR3 runs to 14 residues. CDR3 protein: CASSYRDRVHEQYF. The CDR3, as DNA: TGTGCCAGCAGTTACAGGGACAGGGTTCACGAGCAGTACTTC.

V and J are TRBV11-2 and TRBJ2-1; D is undetermined. The CDR3 loop spans 16 amino acids. CDR1 and CDR2 (germline): SGHAT, FQNNGV. Trimming shortened V by 5 bases and J by 3 bases, and 17 bases separated the two germline ends. The CDR3 bases are TGTGCCAGCAGCCTCCAAGGTAACAGTCTCTACAATGAGCAGTTCTTC. It encodes CASSLQGNSLYNEQFF.

The chain couples TRBV9 to TRBJ2-2; a possible D gene is TRBD1 (5 bases). Germline values: CDR1 SGDLS, CDR2 YYNGEE. V gave up 6 bases and J gave up 2 bases, with 11 bases separating them. The CDR3 consists of 14 residues. This chain's CDR3 is CASKRQLNTGELFF. The CDR3 nucleotides read TGTGCCAGCAAGAGACAGCTTAACACCGGGGAGCTGTTTTTT.

The V gene is TRBV15, the J gene TRBJ1-2, with D perhaps matching TRBD1 (6 bases). This CDR3 has 16 amino acids. CDR1 and CDR2 (germline): LNHNV, YYDKDF (reference sequence). Deletions cut 1 base from V and 2 bases from J, with 14 bases between. CDR3 sequence: CATSRGTTGGNYGYTF. Written as DNA, the CDR3 is TGTGCCACCAGCAGAGGGACGACAGGTGGAAACTATGGCTACACCTTC.

The rearrangement joins TRBV5-4 to TRBJ2-1, with D maybe TRBD2 (5 bases). CDR1 is SGHNT and CDR2 is YYREEE in the germline V gene (reference sequence). The CDR3 runs to 14 residues. Trimming took 10 bases from V and 2 from J, leaving 16 bases between them. CDR3 in amino acids: CACSSEVPYNEQFF. CDR3 DNA: TGTGCCTGTAGTTCGGAGGTTCCCTACAATGAGCAGTTCTTC. Using reference TRBV5-4 and TRBJ2-1 for the parts outside the CDR3, the full variable domain is ETGVTQSPTHLIKTRGQQVTLRCSSQSGHNTVSWYQQALGQGPQFIFQYYREEENGRGNFPPRFSGLQFPNYSSELNVNALELDDSALYLCACSSEVPYNEQFFGPGTRLTVL.

This sequence joins TRBV30 and TRBJ2-1, with 7 bases aligning to TRBD2. Germline lookup yields CDR1 GTSNPN and CDR2 SVGIG (reference sequence). Trimming cost V 5 bases and J 5 bases; bases outside gene matches: 6. The CDR3 extends over 13 amino acids. In DNA form, the CDR3 reads TGTGCCTGGGCGGAGGGAGGGGACAATGAGCAGTTCTTC. Translating gives CAWAEGGDNEQFF.

This clone has a handful of counts. This sequence joins TRBV6-5 and TRBJ2-2; a possible D gene is TRBD1 (5 bases). V lost 6 bases and J lost 4, with 15 bases in between. The CDR3 contains 15 residues. Germline V gene sequence: CDR1 MNHEY, CDR2 SVGAGI. CDR3 region: CASRIDSRRTGELFF. The CDR3 nucleotides are TGTGCCAGCAGAATCGACAGCCGGCGCACCGGGGAGCTGTTTTTT.

J is TRBJ2-7 and V is TRBV19, with TRBD1 matching 12 bases. CDR1 is LNHDA and CDR2 is SQIVND in the germline V gene (reference sequence). The CDR3 extends over 14 amino acids. V lost 5 bases to trimming and J lost 5 bases; unmatched junction nucleotides: 4. CDR3 loop: CASSGDRGRDEQYF. CDR3 DNA: TGTGCCAGTAGTGGGGACAGGGGGCGAGACGAGCAGTACTTC.

The CDR3 here is CASSQGTGTTYEQYF. The CDR3 DNA sequence: TGTGCCAGCAGCCAAGGGACAGGTACAACCTACGAGCAGTACTTC. The V call is TRBV4-2, the J call TRBJ2-7; 7 bases are shared with TRBD1. Per the germline V gene, CDR1 is LGHNA and CDR2 is YNFKEQ. Unmatched junction bases numbered 5, after V lost 1 base and J lost 2 bases. The CDR3 has 15 residues.

The chain joins TRBV29-1 to TRBJ1-1; D gene uncertain. Germline CDR1 SQVTM, CDR2 ANQGSEA. V was clipped by 7 bases and J by 0 bases, with 6 bases between them. The CDR3 runs 11 residues. The CDR3 nucleotides are TGCAGCGGGCGGGTGAACACTGAAGCTTTCTTT. Translated, it gives CSGRVNTEAFF.

The J gene is TRBJ2-3, the V gene TRBV7-3; D uncertain. Trimming took off 5 bases at V and 1 base at J, with 16 bases between the two ends. Germline-derived CDR1 and CDR2 are SGHTA and FQGTGA. The CDR3 is made up of 16 amino acids. CDR3 loop: CASSPNPGLGTDTQYF. CDR3 nucleotides: TGTGCCAGCAGCCCTAATCCCGGCCTAGGCACAGATACGCAGTATTTT.

The chain carries TRBV28 and TRBJ2-7; 8 positions match TRBD1. Germline V gene lookup returns CDR1 MDHEN and CDR2 SYDVKM. The trim removed 4 bases at V and 3 bases at J, leaving 2 bases unmatched. The CDR3 totals 13 residues. The CDR3 DNA sequence: TGTGCCAGCAGTTCTGGACAGGGCTACGAGCAGTACTTC. Encoded protein: CASSSGQGYEQYF.

The rearrangement uses TRBV7-3 and TRBJ2-3, with D possibly TRBD1 on 6 matching bases. V was clipped by 4 bases and J by 1 base, with 18 bases between them. The CDR3 runs to 17 residues. CDR1 and CDR2 from the germline V gene are SGHTA and FQGTGA. DNA for the CDR3: TGTGCCAGCAGCTCAGGGGATCTTGGGGGCGGCACAGATACGCAGTATTTT. It codes for CASSSGDLGGGTDTQYF.

The chain has TRBV5-1 and TRBJ2-3, with 13 bases aligning to TRBD2. Germline V gene sequence: CDR1 SGHRS, CDR2 YFSETQ. The length of the CDR3 is 17 residues. V lost 1 base, J lost 4 bases, and 6 bases stayed unmatched. As DNA, the CDR3 is TGCGCCAGCAGCTTGTGGACTAGCGGGAGTGTAGCAGATACGCAGTATTTT. This codes for CASSLWTSGSVADTQYF.

This rearrangement joins TRBV27 to TRBJ1-5; no reliable D call. Germline V CDR1 and CDR2: MNHEY, SMNVEV (reference sequence). The CDR3 is 14 residues long. V was pared by 3 bases and J by 2 bases, with 8 bases between. The CDR3 DNA reads TGTGCCAGCAGTTTGATCGGGGGCAATCAGCCCCAGCATTTT. Translated: CASSLIGGNQPQHF.

The chain employs TRBV7-8 and TRBJ2-7; 12 nucleotides line up with TRBD1. The V segment lost 3 bases and the J segment 5 bases; nucleotides outside the gene matches: 17. Germline-derived CDR1 and CDR2 are SGHVS and FQNEAQ. This CDR3 is 19 amino acids long. The CDR3 region is CASSLATGGQGANINEQYF. CDR3 nucleotide sequence: TGTGCCAGCAGCTTGGCAACCGGGGGACAGGGGGCAAATATAAACGAGCAGTACTTC.

The genes are TRBV2 and TRBJ2-5; D is possibly TRBD1 (5 bases). Trimming shortened V by 4 bases and J by 2 bases, and 17 bases separated the two germline ends. There are 16 residues in the CDR3. The V gene's germline CDR1 is SNHLY and CDR2 FYNNEI. CDR3: CASSGRVRQGQETQYF. CDR3 sequence (DNA): TGTGCCAGCAGTGGTAGGGTTCGGCAGGGACAAGAGACCCAGTACTTC.

The chain uses TRBV14 and TRBJ2-1; TRBD2 might be the D (7 bases). CDR3 length: 15 residues. V was clipped by 4 bases and J by 3 bases, with 13 bases between them. Per the germline V gene, CDR1 is SGHDN and CDR2 is FVKESK. The CDR3 nucleotides are TGTGCCAGCAGCCTTCCGGGGGGCGGCTACAATGAGCAGTTCTTC. Translation: CASSLPGGGYNEQFF.

J is TRBJ1-6 and V is TRBV28; 10 bases are shared with TRBD1. The germline CDR1 and CDR2 sequences are MDHEN and SYDVKM. The CDR3 has 16 amino acids. The J segment lost 7 bases and the V segment lost 6 bases, leaving 9 bases of the junction unmatched. CDR3 region: CASRDTGTGANSPLHF. The CDR3, as DNA: TGTGCCAGCAGAGATACCGGGACAGGGGCGAATTCACCCCTCCACTTT.

There are a few counts of this clone. The germline gene is not matched at one end of the junction; a read error may be the cause. V and J are TRBV6-4 and TRBJ2-3; D might be TRBD2 (5 bases). This CDR3 contains 16 residues. Germline CDR1 reads MRHNA; CDR2 reads SNTAGT. CDR3 in amino acids: CASSYSAGSSTDTQYF. The CDR3 DNA is TGTGCCAGCAGTTACTCCGCGGGTTCTAGCACAGATACGCAGTATTTT.

This clone came up a few times. J is TRBJ2-7 and V is TRBV7-7; D is possibly TRBD1 (5 bases). Per germline, CDR1 SSHAT and CDR2 FNYEAQ (reference sequence). The V gene lost 0 bases and the J gene lost 0 bases, with 9 bases spanning the gap. There are 15 residues in the CDR3. The CDR3 DNA follows: TGTGCCAGCAGCTTAGCGGCAGGGCCCTCCTACGAGCAGTACTTC. It codes for CASSLAAGPSYEQYF.

The chain carries TRBV7-7 and TRBJ2-1; 8 nucleotides line up with TRBD2. This CDR3 has 15 residues. After removal of 1 base from V and 8 bases from J, the junction contained 7 bases not matched to a gene. Germline CDR1 and CDR2: SSHAT and FNYEAQ (reference sequence). In DNA, the CDR3 is TGTGCCAGCAGCTTAGGGCCTAGCGGGTCAGATGAGCAGTTCTTC. It encodes CASSLGPSGSDEQFF.

This clone was recorded only once. This chain joins TRBV19 and TRBJ2-3, with 10 bases fitting TRBD2. The J segment lost 5 bases and the V segment lost 7 bases, leaving 3 bases of the junction unmatched. The CDR3 length is 13 residues. The germline gives CDR1 LNHDA, CDR2 SQIVND (reference sequence). The chain's CDR3 is CASKQREGDTQYF. CDR3 nucleotides: TGTGCCAGTAAGCAGCGGGAGGGAGATACGCAGTATTTT.

This chain joins TRBV5-6 and TRBJ2-1; possibly TRBD1 for D (5 bases). Trimming removed 2 bases from V and 4 bases from J, with 7 bases in between. Germline V lookup: CDR1 SGHDT, CDR2 YYEEEE. The CDR3 is made up of 13 amino acids. The CDR3 DNA follows: TGTGCCAGCAGCTTTGCAGGGTACAATGAGCAGTTCTTC. Amino acids: CASSFAGYNEQFF. The full variable domain, in which reference TRBV5-6 and TRBJ2-1 provide the parts outside the CDR3, is DAGVTQSPTHLIKTRGQQVTLRCSPKSGHDTVSWYQQALGQGPQFIFQYYEEEERQRGNFPDRFSGHQFPNYSSELNVNALLLGDSALYLCASSFAGYNEQFFGPGTRLTVL.

This clone appeared a few times. This chain connects TRBV4-2 to TRBJ2-1; possible D gene TRBD2, 5 bases. Trimming removed 0 bases at V and 0 bases at J, with 12 bases between. Germline V gives CDR1 LGHNA, CDR2 YNFKEQ. The CDR3 covers 17 residues. CDR3 residues: CASSQESAAASYNEQFF. In nucleotides, the CDR3 is TGTGCCAGCAGCCAAGAGAGTGCAGCGGCCTCCTACAATGAGCAGTTCTTC.

The chain links TRBV7-9 to TRBJ1-3; TRBD1 might be the D (5 bases). The CDR3 is 15 amino acids. Germline-derived CDR1 and CDR2 are SEHNR and FQNEAQ (reference sequence). Trimming removed 5 bases at V and 6 bases at J, with 17 bases between. CDR3 DNA sequence: TGTGCCAGCAGCGCCCGTGGGGGGGAGGAAAACACCATATATTTT. This sequence encodes CASSARGGEENTIYF.